This is a list of T cell receptor beta chains from one sample in a study of cytomegalovirus exposure and HLA in healthy donors. Produced via immunoSEQ multiplex PCR; TCRdb's table is partial and in-frame only. Its table records tens of thousands of clones. The sample taken for sequencing was PBMCs. These receptors came from a man aged 50-60 years in good health and CMV-seronegative. Each CDR3 is given with its conserved first and last residue. The order of the fields is CDR3 protein, CDR3 DNA, V gene, D gene, J gene. The D gene is left open where the match is weak.

CDR3aa: CASSYRPTGYEQYF; CDR3nt: TGTGCCAGCAGTTACCGCCCGACAGGCTACGAGCAGTACTTC; v_gene: TRBV27; d_gene: .; j_gene: TRBJ2-7
CDR3aa: CASSEYWNSGQETQYF; CDR3nt: TGTGCCAGCAGTGAATATTGGAATTCGGGACAAGAGACCCAGTACTTC; v_gene: TRBV6-1; d_gene: .; j_gene: TRBJ2-5
CDR3aa: CASSPPRSSGNTIYF; CDR3nt: TGTGCCAGCAGTCCTCCGAGATCCTCTGGAAACACCATATATTTT; v_gene: TRBV28; d_gene: .; j_gene: TRBJ1-3
CDR3aa: CASSFVPTGAQETQYF; CDR3nt: TGTGCCAGCAGCTTCGTTCCTACAGGGGCTCAAGAGACCCAGTACTTC; v_gene: TRBV9; d_gene: TRBD1; j_gene: TRBJ2-5
CDR3aa: CAISRQGNGNTIYF; CDR3nt: TGTGCCATCAGTCGACAGGGGAATGGAAACACCATATATTTT; v_gene: TRBV10-3; d_gene: TRBD1; j_gene: TRBJ1-3
CDR3aa: CASSEAQNTEAFF; CDR3nt: TGTGCCAGCAGTGAGGCACAGAACACTGAAGCTTTCTTT; v_gene: TRBV6-1; d_gene: .; j_gene: TRBJ1-1
CDR3aa: CASRSEGVWYGYTF; CDR3nt: TGTGCCAGCAGGTCCGAGGGGGTTTGGTATGGCTACACCTTC; v_gene: TRBV7-9; d_gene: .; j_gene: TRBJ1-2
CDR3aa: CASTLTRPKEQYF; CDR3nt: TGTGCCAGCACCCTGACACGACCTAAGGAGCAGTACTTC; v_gene: TRBV6-1; d_gene: .; j_gene: TRBJ2-7
CDR3aa: CVSSLGQGHYGYTF; CDR3nt: TGTGTCAGCAGCCTCGGACAGGGACACTATGGCTACACCTTC; v_gene: TRBV7-9; d_gene: TRBD1; j_gene: TRBJ1-2
CDR3aa: CASSDYEQYF; CDR3nt: TGTGCCAGCAGTGATTACGAGCAGTACTTC; v_gene: TRBV25-1; d_gene: .; j_gene: TRBJ2-7
CDR3aa: CASSSEEVAGGLKTQYF; CDR3nt: TGTGCCAGCAGCTCAGAAGAGGTAGCGGGGGGGCTCAAGACCCAGTACTTC; v_gene: TRBV9; d_gene: TRBD2; j_gene: TRBJ2-5
CDR3aa: CASSIAGGPSNEQFF; CDR3nt: TGTGCCAGTAGTATAGCGGGGGGGCCCTCCAATGAGCAGTTCTTC; v_gene: TRBV19; d_gene: TRBD2; j_gene: TRBJ2-1
CDR3aa: CASSQSTGGNYGYTF; CDR3nt: TGCGCCAGCAGCCAATCGACAGGGGGGAACTATGGCTACACCTTC; v_gene: TRBV4-3; d_gene: TRBD1; j_gene: TRBJ1-2
CDR3aa: CASSQGQRGDSQYF; CDR3nt: TGCGCCAGCAGCCAAGGCCAGCGGGGTGACTCTCAGTACTTC; v_gene: TRBV4-3; d_gene: TRBD2; j_gene: TRBJ2-7
CDR3aa: CASRPRVDSYNEQFF; CDR3nt: TGTGCCAGCAGACCCCGGGTCGATTCCTACAATGAGCAGTTCTTC; v_gene: TRBV27; d_gene: .; j_gene: TRBJ2-1
CDR3aa: CASSLSPGTPTEEQYF; CDR3nt: TGCGCCAGCAGCTTATCCCCCGGGACACCAACGGAAGAGCAGTACTTC; v_gene: TRBV5-1; d_gene: .; j_gene: TRBJ2-7
CDR3aa: CAISELAGGHEQFF; CDR3nt: TGTGCCATCAGTGAACTAGCGGGGGGGCATGAGCAGTTCTTC; v_gene: TRBV10-3; d_gene: TRBD2; j_gene: TRBJ2-1